This T cell receptor beta chain was retrieved from a study of CD8 T cells in Susac syndrome. RNA totalling about 0.5 to 1 ug underwent reverse transcription with random hexamers. TCRdb reanalysed the immunoSEQ multiplex PCR reads using MiXCR and keeps one entry per CDR3 protein. The table includes a few hundred thousand distinct CDR3 sequences, around 96% detected once. Trimming left V 3 bases short and J 5 bases short, with 8 bases between. CDR1 and CDR2 from the germline V gene are DFQATT and SNEGSKA (reference sequence). CDR3 length: 11 amino acids. The sequencing input was CD4+ T cells from PBMCs. The sequence derives from a human donor with multiple sclerosis. The V call is TRBV20-1, the J call TRBJ2-7, with unresolved D. CDR3 loop: CSASSVDEQYF. The CDR3 DNA follows: TGCAGTGCTAGTAGTGTCGACGAGCAGTACTTC.